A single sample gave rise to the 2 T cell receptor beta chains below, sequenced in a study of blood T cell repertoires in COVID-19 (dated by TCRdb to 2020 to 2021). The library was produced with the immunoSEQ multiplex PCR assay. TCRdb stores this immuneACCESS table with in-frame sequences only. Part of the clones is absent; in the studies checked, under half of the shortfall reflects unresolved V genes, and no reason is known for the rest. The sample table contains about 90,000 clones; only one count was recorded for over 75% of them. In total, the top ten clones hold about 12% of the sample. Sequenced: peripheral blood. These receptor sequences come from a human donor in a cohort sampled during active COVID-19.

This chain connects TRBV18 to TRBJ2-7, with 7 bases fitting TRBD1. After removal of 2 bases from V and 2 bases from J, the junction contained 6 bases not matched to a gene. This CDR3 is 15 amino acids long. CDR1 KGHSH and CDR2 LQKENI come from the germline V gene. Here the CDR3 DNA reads TGTGCCAGCTCACCAGTGACAGGGTCCACCTACGAGCAGTACTTC. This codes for CASSPVTGSTYEQYF.

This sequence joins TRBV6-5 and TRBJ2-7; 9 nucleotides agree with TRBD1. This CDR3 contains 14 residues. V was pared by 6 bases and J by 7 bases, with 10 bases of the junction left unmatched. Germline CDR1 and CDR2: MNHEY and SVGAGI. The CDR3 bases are TGTGCCAGCAGGGTGCGGGACAGGGTGGGGGAGCAGTACTTC. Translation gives CASRVRDRVGEQYF.